This T cell receptor beta chain derives from a study of blood T cell repertoires in COVID-19. On the study more broadly: PBMCs, B-cell-depleted T cells, or T cells were the source of the cDNA or gDNA that made up the material.

V gave up 3 bases and J gave up 7 bases; unmatched junction bases: 12. The CDR3 length is 17 residues. The V gene's germline CDR1 is ENHRY and CDR2 SYGVKD. In the authors' methods: It was from reference gene primer amplification that nucleated cell counts were estimated. Profiled with immunoSEQ multiplex PCR; TCRdb holds only in-frame clones, not every one. V and J calls and clone size follow that table, whereas D and trimming were derived from the DNA. The data show 50,000 to 55,000 clones, around 86% seen once. The chain combines TRBV10-3 with TRBJ2-1; 10 positions agree with TRBD2. The receptor's source is a man between 50 and 59 years old with active COVID-19. The source material was peripheral blood. The CDR3 loop reads CAISDSVGLAGVNEQFF. Written as DNA, the CDR3 is TGTGCCATCAGTGACTCGGTAGGGCTAGCGGGGGTTAATGAGCAGTTCTTC.